The present T cell receptor (beta chain) was sequenced within a study of T cell repertoires in aging, cancer and after chemotherapy. Multiplex touch-down PCR with TRB-A/B primers amplified rearranged V-D-J TRB sequences. TCRdb itself ran the multiplex PCR reads through MiXCR, one entry per CDR3 protein. The repertoire includes approximately 1,200 distinct CDR3 sequences, about 30% of them detected once, and over 90% sits in the top ten. Study-level results: Untreated cancer patients had significantly lower blood TCR diversity than age-matched healthy donors. Thymic emigration or peripheral T cell expansion may be impaired by lymphoid organ infiltration in hematological cancer. Across the chemotherapy interval, each cancer cohort showed higher median generation probability, suggesting thymic rebound.

Germline CDR1 is MNHEY and CDR2 is SMNVEV (reference sequence). The CDR3 runs to 17 residues. The V and J ends lost 7 bases and 2 bases respectively, with 22 bases between them. By share, this clonotype ranks as medium-sized. Its antigen is unidentified. Peripheral blood genomic DNA, not sorted cells or RNA, was the template. The receptor was derived from a human donor with a blood cancer. The sample consisted of blood. The chain links TRBV27 to TRBJ2-3, with a tentative D call TRBD2 (5 bases). The DNA for the CDR3 is TGTGCCAGCAAGAAGGGAGACTTGAACGGAGACACAGATACGCAGTATTTT. Protein: CASKKGDLNGDTDTQYF.